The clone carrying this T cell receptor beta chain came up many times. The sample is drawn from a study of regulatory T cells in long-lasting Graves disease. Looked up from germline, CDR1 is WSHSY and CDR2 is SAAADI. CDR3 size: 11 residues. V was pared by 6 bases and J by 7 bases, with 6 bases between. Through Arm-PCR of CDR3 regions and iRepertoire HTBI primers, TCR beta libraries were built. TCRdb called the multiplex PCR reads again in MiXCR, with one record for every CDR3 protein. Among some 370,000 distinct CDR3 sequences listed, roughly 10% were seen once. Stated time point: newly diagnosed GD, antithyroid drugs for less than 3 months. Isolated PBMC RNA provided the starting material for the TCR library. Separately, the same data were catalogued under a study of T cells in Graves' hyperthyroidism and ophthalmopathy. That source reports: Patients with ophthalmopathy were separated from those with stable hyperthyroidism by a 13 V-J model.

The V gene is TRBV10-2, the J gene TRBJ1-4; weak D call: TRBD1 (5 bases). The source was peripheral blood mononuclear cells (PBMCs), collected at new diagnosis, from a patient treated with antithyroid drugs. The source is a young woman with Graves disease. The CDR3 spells CASRTGEKLFF. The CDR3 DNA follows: TGCGCCAGCAGAACAGGTGAAAAACTGTTTTTT.